Shown below are 29 T cell receptor beta chains from a single sample sequenced in a study of T cell repertoires in cytomegalovirus infection. MiXCR, applied by TCRdb to the reads, yields one record per CDR3 protein. Altogether tens of thousands of distinct CDR3 sequences are present, more than 20% being singletons, with the ten largest covering about half. The antigens for these receptors are not known. The specimen was CD8+ T cells from cultured PBMCs, collected from culture after CMV antigen stimulation. The receptors were gathered from a human donor in good health (CMV status not recorded). Some clones in this sample may be carry-over from other donors' samples.

For the CDR3, the DNA is TGTGCCAGCAGCGGGCTAGCGGGCGAGCAGTACTTC. It is translated as CASSGLAGEQYF. The chain carries TRBV11-2 and TRBJ2-7, with 8 bases identical to TRBD2. Germline V gene data show CDR1 as SGHAT and CDR2 as FQNNGV. The CDR3 runs 12 residues. Germline trimming cut 5 bases from V and 6 bases from J; bases unmatched to any gene: 3.

This clonotype showed up just once. The J gene is TRBJ2-1, the V gene TRBV5-5; 14 nucleotides align to TRBD2. Germline-derived CDR1 and CDR2 are SGHKS and YYEKEE (reference sequence). V shed 0 bases and J 4 bases; nucleotides not matched to a gene: 3. The CDR3 covers 17 residues. This CDR3 reads CASSLGLAGGPYNEQFF. CDR3 DNA sequence: TGTGCCAGCAGCTTGGGACTAGCGGGAGGGCCATACAATGAGCAGTTCTTC.

Only a few counts were recorded for this clonotype. The rearrangement uses TRBV27 and TRBJ1-5; D not resolved. Germline-derived CDR1 and CDR2 are MNHEY and SMNVEV (reference sequence). The CDR3 runs to 15 residues. Trimming took 6 bases from V and 2 from J, leaving 14 bases between them. The DNA of the CDR3 is TGTGCCAGCAGCCCCAGGTTTGGCGGCAATCAGCCCCAGCATTTT. Encoded protein: CASSPRFGGNQPQHF.

The rearrangement links TRBV2 to TRBJ2-5; a weak D match, TRBD2 (7 bases). CDR1 is SNHLY, CDR2 FYNNEI, per germline. CDR3 size: 16 residues. The V end lost 8 bases, the J end lost 5 bases, and 24 bases lay between the germline ends. The CDR3 loop is CASPLRGGAGSETQYF. The CDR3 nucleotides are TGTGCCAGCCCCTTAAGAGGGGGGGCCGGGTCCGAGACCCAGTACTTC. Using reference TRBV2 and TRBJ2-5 for the parts outside the CDR3, the full variable domain is EPEVTQTPSHQVTQMGQEVILRCVPISNHLYFYWYRQILGQKVEFLVSFYNNEISEKSEIFDDQFSVERPDGSNFTLKIRSTKLEDSAMYFCASPLRGGAGSETQYFGPGTRLLVL.

The rearrangement links TRBV5-5 to TRBJ1-2; D not resolved. Germline loops: CDR1 SGHKS, CDR2 YYEKEE (reference sequence). The V end lost 4 bases, the J end lost 3 bases, and 13 bases lay between the germline ends. The CDR3 consists of 14 residues. CDR3 in DNA: TGTGCCAGCAGCCATCCCGTTAGAGACTATGGCTACACCTTC. This sequence encodes CASSHPVRDYGYTF.

In DNA form, the CDR3 reads TGCAGTGCTAGAGATGGGAGTAAGGGTTCGAACACCGGGGAGCTGTTTTTT. It specifies CSARDGSKGSNTGELFF. The chain is built from TRBV20-1 and TRBJ2-2; tentatively, D is TRBD2 (5 bases). The V gene's germline CDR1 is DFQATT and CDR2 SNEGSKA (reference sequence). The CDR3 totals 17 residues. V was shortened by 0 bases and J by 0 bases, with 14 bases between the two germline ends.

Ten or more counts support this clonotype. J is TRBJ2-7 and V is TRBV7-2; 8 bases fit TRBD1. V was clipped by 5 bases and J by 5 bases; unmatched bases: 14. The CDR3 length is 16 residues. The germline V gene encodes CDR1 SGHTA and CDR2 FQGNSA. The CDR3 loop reads CASSTGTGRRGNEQYF. The CDR3 DNA sequence: TGTGCCAGCAGCACAGGGACAGGTCGCCGGGGGAACGAGCAGTACTTC.

The rearrangement links TRBV28 to TRBJ2-2; the match to TRBD1 covers 7 bases. This CDR3 contains 16 residues. Germline CDR1 MDHEN, CDR2 SYDVKM. Trimming at V came to 4 bases and at J to 8 bases, leaving 13 bases not matched to a gene. CDR3 sequence (DNA): TGTGCCAGCAGTTATCCCGGGACAGAGGTTCGGGGGGAGCTGTTTTTT. It yields the protein CASSYPGTEVRGELFF.

This clonotype came up many times. This CDR3 is CASSRPSRAPEAFF. The CDR3 region has the DNA TGTGCCAGCAGCCGCCCGAGCAGGGCGCCTGAAGCTTTCTTT. V and J are TRBV12-3 or TRBV12-4 and TRBJ1-1; tentative D call: TRBD1 (5 bases). The CDR3 has 14 amino acids. The V end was cut by 6 bases, the J end by 6 bases, with 17 bases between.

The chain couples TRBV9 to TRBJ2-3, with a weak D call TRBD2 (6 bases). The CDR3 is made up of 15 amino acids. V was pared by 0 bases and J by 14 bases, with 22 bases between. The germline gives CDR1 SGDLS, CDR2 YYNGEE. In DNA, the CDR3 is TGTGCCAGCAGCGTAGAGCTGGTGGACTACGAGGCGGCGTATTTT. As protein: CASSVELVDYEAAYF.

This clonotype was seen a handful of times. This rearrangement joins TRBV6-2 or TRBV6-3 to TRBJ2-5; a possible D gene is TRBD2 (7 bases). This CDR3 contains 14 residues. Trimming stripped 10 bases from V and 1 base from J, with 16 bases between. Germline V gene data show CDR1 as MNHEY and CDR2 as SVGEGT. This chain's CDR3 is CAKSGTPFQETQYF. In DNA form, the CDR3 reads TGTGCCAAAAGCGGGACACCGTTCCAAGAGACCCAGTACTTC.

The V call is TRBV20-1, the J call TRBJ2-7; 8 bases fit TRBD2. The CDR3 sequence is 14 residues long. V lost 0 bases to trimming and J lost 1 base; unmatched junction nucleotides: 2. Per the germline V gene, CDR1 is DFQATT and CDR2 is SNEGSKA (reference sequence). The CDR3 DNA is TGCAGTGCTAGAGACGGGGGGGCTTCCTACGAGCAGTACTTC. Translating it yields CSARDGGASYEQYF.

The gene calls are TRBV5-1 and TRBJ1-1; D uncertain. Germline CDR1 and CDR2: SGHRS and YFSETQ. The CDR3 is 12 residues long. V shed 4 bases and J shed 5 bases, with 9 bases lying between them. CDR3 DNA sequence: TGCGCCAGCAGCGCCGGAGTTACTGAAGCTTTCTTT. Protein sequence: CASSAGVTEAFF.

This clonotype was counted a few times. CDR3 in DNA: TGTGCCAGCAGCCGCTGGCGGGGCCCGACGGTGGGGGATGAGCAGTTCTTC. Its translation is CASSRWRGPTVGDEQFF. This chain connects TRBV6-2 or TRBV6-3 to TRBJ2-1; tentatively, D is TRBD2 (6 bases). Germline CDR1 MNHEY, CDR2 SVGEGT. The CDR3 length is 17 residues. Trimming took off 6 bases at V and 8 bases at J, with 26 bases between the two ends.

This clonotype was detected only a few times. The V gene is TRBV5-6, the J gene TRBJ1-1; perhaps TRBD1 as D (5 bases). The V end was cut by 0 bases, the J end by 0 bases, with 15 bases between. The CDR3 contains 17 residues. The germline V gene encodes CDR1 SGHDT and CDR2 YYEEEE. The DNA for the CDR3 is TGTGCCAGCAGCTTGGAGTTGGCAGGGAGCATGAACACTGAAGCTTTCTTT. This gives the protein CASSLELAGSMNTEAFF.

This clonotype was detected only a few times. The rearrangement links TRBV6-5 to TRBJ1-2, with 7 bases matching TRBD1. This CDR3 is 14 amino acids long. V trimming: 7 bases; J trimming: 2 bases; junction bases outside the gene matches: 7. Germline assignment: CDR1 MNHEY and CDR2 SVGAGI. The CDR3 here is CASTRDSQNYGYTF. The CDR3 region has the DNA TGTGCCAGCACCAGGGACAGCCAGAACTATGGCTACACCTTC.

This chain joins TRBV12-3 or TRBV12-4 and TRBJ1-4, with 10 nucleotides matching TRBD1. The V and J ends lost 2 bases and 17 bases, in that order; junction bases with no gene match: 14. The CDR3 consists of 15 residues. The CDR3 bases are TGTGCCAGCAGTTTATCTCGGACAGGGGGGGAGAAATGCTTTTTT. It translates to CASSLSRTGGEKCFF.

The rearrangement links TRBV19 to TRBJ2-7, with D tentatively TRBD1 or TRBD2 (5 bases each). Germline CDR1 and CDR2: LNHDA and SQIVND (reference sequence). The V and J ends lost 5 bases and 1 base respectively, with 12 bases between them. The CDR3 extends over 14 amino acids. CDR3 loop: CASSARDLSYEQYF. The CDR3 DNA is TGTGCCAGTAGTGCTCGGGACCTATCCTACGAGCAGTACTTC.

This clonotype was seen repeatedly, ten times or more. The CDR3: CASSGWGFLNTEAFF. For the CDR3, the DNA is TGTGCCAGCAGTGGGTGGGGCTTTCTGAACACTGAAGCTTTCTTT. V and J are TRBV6-1 and TRBJ1-1, with D possibly matching TRBD1 (5 bases). The CDR3 consists of 15 residues. With 4 bases removed from V and 0 bases from J, the gap between germline ends came to 12 bases. CDR1 and CDR2 (germline): MNHNS, SASEGT.

This clonotype was seen ten or more times. The chain has TRBV7-3 and TRBJ2-3; 8 nucleotides match TRBD1. The CDR3 is made up of 14 amino acids. The germline CDR1 and CDR2 sequences are SGHTA and FQGTGA. With V trimmed by 4 bases and J by 1 base, 1 base remained unmatched. The CDR3 region has the DNA TGTGCCAGCAGCTGGGGACAGGGCACAGATACGCAGTATTTT. The encoded protein is CASSWGQGTDTQYF.

This clonotype came up a few times. The chain has TRBV13 and TRBJ2-1; the match to TRBD1 covers 8 bases. The CDR3 sequence is 15 residues long. V lost 5 bases and J lost 4; bases outside the gene matches: 7. The germline gives CDR1 PRHDT, CDR2 FYEKMQ (reference sequence). CDR3 sequence reads: CASSPTGDGYNEQFF. In nucleotides, the CDR3 is TGTGCCAGCAGCCCGACAGGGGACGGATACAATGAGCAGTTCTTC.

J is TRBJ2-7 and V is TRBV19, with a possible D match to TRBD1 (7 bases). CDR1 and CDR2 from the germline V gene are LNHDA and SQIVND (reference sequence). The V end lost 3 bases, the J end lost 5 bases, and 17 bases lay between the germline ends. The CDR3 extends over 15 amino acids. The CDR3 sequence: CASSIRDSGRDEQYF. CDR3 coding DNA: TGTGCCAGTAGTATCCGGGACAGCGGGCGGGACGAGCAGTACTTC.

This clonotype occurred many times. V and J are TRBV6-1 and TRBJ2-7; TRBD2 matches at 8 bases. Germline loops: CDR1 MNHNS, CDR2 SASEGT. There are 14 residues in the CDR3. J gave up 0 bases and V 5 bases, and 3 bases lay outside the gene matches. CDR3: CASSFSGDSYEQYF. The CDR3 DNA reads as TGTGCCAGCAGTTTTAGCGGGGACTCCTACGAGCAGTACTTC.

In DNA, the CDR3 is TGTGCCAGCAGCCAACCAGGGAGGGGGAACGAGCAGTACTTC. Translating it yields CASSQPGRGNEQYF. The chain uses TRBV11-2 and TRBJ2-7; TRBD2 is a possible D gene (7 bases). Germline-derived CDR1 and CDR2 are SGHAT and FQNNGV. V lost 5 bases and J 5 bases, leaving 16 bases between the germline ends. The CDR3 covers 14 residues.

The V gene is TRBV27, the J gene TRBJ1-4; D is unclear. V lost 3 bases and J lost 7, with 9 bases in between. Germline CDR1 and CDR2: MNHEY and SMNVEV (reference sequence). The CDR3 has 13 amino acids. The CDR3 reads CASSFKPGEKLFF. CDR3 nucleotide sequence: TGTGCCAGCAGTTTTAAACCGGGTGAAAAACTGTTTTTT. Based on the CDR3 plus reference TRBV27 and TRBJ1-4, the full variable domain is EAQVTQNPRYLITVTGKKLTVTCSQNMNHEYMSWYRQDPGLGLRQIYYSMNVEVTDKGDVPEGYKVSRKEKRNFPLILESPSPNQTSLYFCASSFKPGEKLFFGSGTQLSVL.

The chain is built from TRBV27 and TRBJ1-5; 8 bases match TRBD1. Germline V lookup: CDR1 MNHEY, CDR2 SMNVEV (reference sequence). J gave up 7 bases and V 0 bases, and 8 bases lay outside the gene matches. This CDR3 comprises 16 residues. CDR3: CASSLSGGTGSQPQHF. The CDR3 region has the DNA TGTGCCAGCAGTTTATCGGGAGGGACAGGCAGCCAGCCCCAGCATTTT.

This clonotype has more than one count but fewer than ten. The chain combines TRBV5-1 with TRBJ2-2; TRBD2 agrees at 14 bases. V lost 5 bases to trimming and J lost 5 bases; unmatched junction nucleotides: 2. CDR3 length equals 15 residues. Germline V gives CDR1 SGHRS, CDR2 YFSETQ. The CDR3 sequence is CASSGTSGGTGELFF. For the CDR3, the DNA is TGCGCCAGCAGTGGGACTAGCGGGGGAACCGGGGAGCTGTTTTTT.

The chain has TRBV6-2 or TRBV6-3 and TRBJ1-5; D may be TRBD1 (5 bases). In germline, CDR1 is MNHEY, CDR2 SVGEGT. There are 14 residues in the CDR3. The V end lost 4 bases, the J end lost 3 bases, and 10 bases lay between the germline ends. This chain's CDR3 is CASSLGRINQPQHF. In DNA form, the CDR3 reads TGTGCCAGCAGTTTGGGACGGATCAATCAGCCCCAGCATTTT.

The J gene is TRBJ2-7, the V gene TRBV20-1, with 11 nucleotides matching TRBD1. The CDR3 has 17 residues. The ends lost 0 bases at V and 3 bases at J; junction bases unmatched: 10. From germline, CDR1 is DFQATT and CDR2 SNEGSKA (reference sequence). The chain's CDR3 is CSARDIVGQGAGYEQYF. The CDR3 DNA is TGCAGTGCTAGAGATATCGTCGGACAGGGGGCCGGCTACGAGCAGTACTTC.